This T cell receptor beta chain appears in the sequencing data of a study of cytomegalovirus exposure and HLA in healthy donors. PCR amplification relied on 60 Vbeta primers (plus 13 Jbeta primers). The table came from immunoSEQ multiplex PCR; TCRdb's copy has only in-frame clones and leaves some out. The repertoire has some 190,000 clones, 70% to 90% of them found once; the top ten carry less than 0.35%. Germline V gene data show CDR1 as SGHVS and CDR2 as FNYEAQ. V was clipped by 0 bases and J by 9 bases, with 12 bases between them. This CDR3 is 14 amino acids long. V usage is TRBV7-6 and J usage is TRBJ2-1, with a tentative D call TRBD2 (6 bases). The sequenced material came from PBMCs. The source of this sequence is a woman aged 30 to 39 in good health and CMV-seronegative. CDR3 nucleotides: TGTGCCAGCAGCTTAGCGCGGGGCGGACGTGAGCAGTTCTTC. Its protein product is CASSLARGGREQFF.